The 27 T cell receptor beta chains presented below share a single source sample, sequenced in a study of response to subunit inactivated influenza vaccine (dated 2018 in TCRdb). The library was prepared using RT-PCR. The sample was run on an Illumina HiSeq 2500. TCRdb trimmed public reads at Q25 via fastp, called clones via MiXCR and kept in-frame beta chains. Rows with a matching CDR3 protein are joined into one entry that keeps the most common DNA and genes. Here the sample has 650,000 or so distinct CDR3 sequences; 13% to 15% occur a single time. 7.6% of the sample is taken by the ten largest. The material sequenced was PBMCs from blood, taken approximately 15 days before vaccination. The source of these receptors is a man aged 45-65 years who received an inactivated influenza vaccine. Donor details come from another sample of the same person, matched by shared clones.

This clonotype occurred a few times. The V call is TRBV5-1, the J call TRBJ1-3; D gene uncertain. Trimming pared 4 bases from V and 0 bases from J, leaving 11 bases between. The CDR3 sequence is 15 residues long. Germline V gene data show CDR1 as SGHRS and CDR2 as YFSETQ. The CDR3 sequence is CASSPSASSGNTIYF. In DNA form, the CDR3 reads TGCGCCAGCAGCCCAAGCGCCAGCTCTGGAAACACCATATATTTT.

The CDR3 region is CASSLGGTNANEQFF. In DNA form, the CDR3 reads TGTGCCAGCAGCTTAGGCGGGACTAACGCCAATGAGCAGTTCTTC. The chain recombines TRBV7-3 with TRBJ2-1; 7 positions match TRBD2. CDR1 is SGHTA and CDR2 is FQGTGA in the germline V gene. This CDR3 spans 15 amino acids. With V trimmed by 2 bases and J by 6 bases, 7 bases remained unmatched.

This clonotype was seen only a few times. This chain joins TRBV2 and TRBJ2-3; 14 positions agree with TRBD2. V shed 7 bases, J shed 5 bases, and the junction held 5 bases outside the gene matches. Germline V gene lookup returns CDR1 SNHLY and CDR2 FYNNEI. This CDR3 region has 15 residues. The CDR3 protein is CASNRLAGGRDTQYF. The CDR3 DNA is TGTGCCAGCAACCGACTAGCGGGGGGGAGAGATACGCAGTATTTT. The full variable domain, rest sourced from reference TRBV2 and TRBJ2-3, is EPEVTQTPSHQVTQMGQEVILRCVPISNHLYFYWYRQILGQKVEFLVSFYNNEISEKSEIFDDQFSVERPDGSNFTLKIRSTKLEDSAMYFCASNRLAGGRDTQYFGPGTRLTVL.

CDR3 residues: CASSLFGTGSYNEQFF. CDR3 bases: TGTGCCAGCAGCCTCTTCGGGACAGGGTCCTACAATGAGCAGTTCTTC. V usage is TRBV12-3 or TRBV12-4 and J usage is TRBJ2-1; 9 bases agree with TRBD1. V lost 6 bases to trimming and J lost 1 base; unmatched junction nucleotides: 7. This CDR3 region has 16 residues.

This clonotype was counted a few times. The rearrangement links TRBV7-8 to TRBJ2-7; D tentatively fits TRBD1 or TRBD2 (5 bases each). V was cut by 5 bases and J by 3 bases, with 14 bases left in between. CDR3 length: 14 residues. CDR1 and CDR2 from the germline V gene are SGHVS and FQNEAQ. The CDR3: CASSPGTIGYEQYF. The DNA of the CDR3 is TGTGCCAGCAGCCCCGGGACCATCGGCTACGAGCAGTACTTC.

This chain uses TRBV4-2 with TRBJ2-5, with a tentative D call TRBD1 (6 bases). The CDR3 has 15 residues. V was trimmed by 2 bases and J by 1 base, leaving 11 bases between them. Germline assignment: CDR1 LGHNA and CDR2 YNFKEQ. The CDR3 protein is CASSQRGHPQETQYF. CDR3 DNA sequence: TGTGCCAGCAGCCAAAGGGGACACCCCCAAGAGACCCAGTACTTC.

This CDR3 is CASSYLAGGGSEQFF. The CDR3 DNA follows: TGTGCCAGCAGTTACCTAGCGGGAGGCGGGAGTGAGCAGTTCTTC. The V and J genes are TRBV6-5 and TRBJ2-1; 11 bases map to TRBD2. The junction had 6 bases not matched to a gene; V was cut back by 2 bases and J by 9 bases. Germline V gene sequence: CDR1 MNHEY, CDR2 SVGAGI. This CDR3 region has 15 residues.

This clonotype was counted between two and nine times. The V call is TRBV21-1, the J call TRBJ2-1; no DNA check was done on the table's D call, TRBD1. TRBV21-1 is described as a pseudogene. The CDR3 has 16 residues. CDR3 nucleotide sequence: TGTGCCAGCAGCCCTCGGGCAGGGTACGTCTACAATGAGCAGTTCTTC. Its translation: CASSPRAGYVYNEQFF.

The chain couples TRBV7-2 to TRBJ1-1; D is possibly TRBD1 (5 bases). Germline loops: CDR1 SGHTA, CDR2 FQGNSA. Trimming pared 4 bases from V and 1 base from J, leaving 19 bases between. The CDR3 spans 17 residues. CDR3 in DNA: TGTGCCAGCAGCTCAGTCCAGGGAAGGGCATGGAACACTGAAGCTTTCTTT. Its translation is CASSSVQGRAWNTEAFF. The full variable domain, its missing parts supplied by reference TRBV7-2 and TRBJ1-1, is GAGVSQSPSNKVTEKGKDVELRCDPISGHTALYWYRQSLGQGLEFLIYFQGNSAPDKSGLPSDRFSAERTGGSVSTLTIQRTQQEDSAVYLCASSSVQGRAWNTEAFFGQGTRLTVV.

The V and J genes are TRBV2 and TRBJ2-3, with 10 nucleotides matching TRBD2. J gave up 1 base and V 4 bases, and 2 bases lay outside the gene matches. Germline assignment: CDR1 SNHLY and CDR2 FYNNEI. This CDR3 spans 15 amino acids. CDR3: CASSGTSGGTDTQYF. The DNA of the CDR3 is TGTGCCAGCAGTGGTACTAGCGGGGGCACAGATACGCAGTATTTT.

This clonotype has more than one count but fewer than ten. This chain joins TRBV6-2 or TRBV6-3 and TRBJ2-7; TRBD2 is a possible D gene (5 bases). CDR1 is MNHEY, CDR2 SVGEGT, per germline. V was pared by 5 bases and J by 2 bases, with 19 bases between. CDR3 length equals 16 residues. The CDR3 bases are TGTGCCAGCAGTCGCCCTGATACCGGGGTCGCCTACGAGCAGTACTTC. The encoded protein is CASSRPDTGVAYEQYF.

The CDR3 spells CASRKAGGQETQYF. The CDR3 nucleotides are TGTGCCAGCAGGAAGGCAGGGGGACAAGAGACCCAGTACTTC. The genes are TRBV21-1 and TRBJ2-5; TRBD1 is taken as the D call from the table, unchecked against the DNA. TRBV21-1 is a pseudogene. The CDR3 has 14 residues.

This clonotype showed up many times. One end of the junction does not line up with germline, which may come from a read error. This sequence joins TRBV5-1 and TRBJ1-5; D remains unclear. Germline V lookup: CDR1 SGHRS, CDR2 YFSETQ. The CDR3 contains 15 residues. CDR3 DNA sequence: TGTGCCAGCAGTTTAGGTGGGCTTAGCAATCAGCCCCAGCATTTT. It is translated as CASSLGGLSNQPQHF.

The chain joins TRBV3-1 to TRBJ2-3, with 14 nucleotides matching TRBD2. This CDR3 has 20 residues. CDR1 and CDR2 from the germline V gene are LGHDT and YNNKEL (reference sequence). With V trimmed by 4 bases and J by 3 bases, 15 bases remained unmatched. The CDR3 bases are TGTGCCAGCAGCCTCCTCTTTACCGGGACTAGCGGGAGAACGACAGATACGCAGTATTTT. Translation gives CASSLLFTGTSGRTTDTQYF.

As to this clonotype: One junction end does not reproduce the germline sequence, and a read error may be involved. The V and J genes are TRBV5-1 and TRBJ1-1, with D possibly TRBD1 on 5 matching bases. The germline V gene encodes CDR1 SGHRS and CDR2 YFSETQ. This CDR3 has 15 amino acids. Here the CDR3 DNA reads TGCGTCAGCAGCTTGGGTCAGGGATTTCGCACTGAAGCTTTCTTT. Translated: CVSSLGQGFRTEAFF.

This clonotype was picked up many times. The rearrangement uses TRBV2 and TRBJ2-7, with D possibly TRBD1 on 6 matching bases. Germline CDR1 reads SNHLY; CDR2 reads FYNNEI. V lost 4 bases to trimming and J lost 6 bases, with 16 bases between them. The CDR3 sequence is 14 residues long. CDR3 sequence (DNA): TGTGCCAGCAGTGGTATAAGGGGGAGTCGCGAGCAGTACTTC. Translated, it gives CASSGIRGSREQYF.

This clonotype was observed a few times. The V call is TRBV18, the J call TRBJ2-5; tentative D call: TRBD1 (6 bases). The CDR3 spans 15 residues. V lost 6 bases and J 2 bases, leaving 16 bases between the germline ends. Germline CDR1 is KGHSH and CDR2 is LQKENI. The CDR3 reads CASSTWAGEQETQYF. In DNA form, the CDR3 reads TGTGCCAGCTCTACCTGGGCAGGGGAACAAGAGACCCAGTACTTC.

There are a few counts of this clonotype. The chain couples TRBV15 to TRBJ1-5; D gene unclear. V was trimmed by 1 base and J by 3 bases, leaving 4 bases between them. CDR3 size: 13 residues. Germline V CDR1 and CDR2: LNHNV, YYDKDF (reference sequence). CDR3 nucleotide sequence: TGTGCCACCAGCAGAGCCCACAATCAGCCCCAGCATTTT. Translating it yields CATSRAHNQPQHF.

This clonotype turned up a few times. The J gene is TRBJ1-1, the V gene TRBV10-2; TRBD1 might be the D (5 bases). The CDR3 spans 14 residues. Per germline, CDR1 WSHSY and CDR2 SAAADI. Trimming removed 4 bases at V and 6 bases at J, with 15 bases between. CDR3 bases: TGCGCCAGCAGTGCCGCCGGGGGGGTCGCTGAAGCTTTCTTT. The encoded protein is CASSAAGGVAEAFF.

This clonotype turned up a few times. The chain combines TRBV6-1 with TRBJ1-3; TRBD1 might be the D (6 bases). With 7 bases removed from V and 2 bases from J, the gap between germline ends came to 12 bases. Germline CDR1 is MNHNS and CDR2 is SASEGT. The CDR3 runs 14 residues. CDR3 sequence: CASISGVTGNTIYF. Here the CDR3 DNA reads TGTGCCAGCATCTCAGGGGTGACTGGAAACACCATATATTTT.

The chain links TRBV5-1 to TRBJ1-1; D uncertain. There are 15 residues in the CDR3. CDR1 is SGHRS, CDR2 YFSETQ, per germline. Trimming stripped 0 bases from V and 0 bases from J, with 9 bases between. DNA of the CDR3: TGCGCCAGCAGCTTGGGGGATCACATGAACACTGAAGCTTTCTTT. Protein: CASSLGDHMNTEAFF.

This clonotype has a count of ten or more. The chain has TRBV29-1 and TRBJ1-1; D is undetermined. CDR1 and CDR2 from the germline V gene are SQVTM and ANQGSEA. The CDR3 is 13 amino acids. Trimming pared 5 bases from V and 6 bases from J, leaving 16 bases between. The CDR3 DNA is TGCAGCGTTTCCCGACGTCTGGACCCTGAAGCTTTCTTT. This encodes CSVSRRLDPEAFF.

The chain uses TRBV4-1 and TRBJ1-2; D might be TRBD1 (6 bases). Trimming pared 1 base from V and 1 base from J, leaving 10 bases between. From germline, CDR1 is MGHRA and CDR2 YSYEKL. This CDR3 comprises 15 residues. CDR3 bases: TGCGCCAGCAGCCAAGGGACAGTACTTAACTATGGCTACACCTTC. It yields the protein CASSQGTVLNYGYTF.

This clonotype has just a few counts. The chain couples TRBV5-1 to TRBJ2-5; the match to TRBD2 covers 12 bases. Per the germline V gene, CDR1 is SGHRS and CDR2 is YFSETQ. This CDR3 has 16 residues. J lost 3 bases, V lost 2 bases, and 5 bases had no gene match. CDR3 protein: CASSFLASGREETQYF. The CDR3 bases are TGCGCCAGCAGCTTCTTGGCTAGCGGGAGGGAAGAGACCCAGTACTTC.

The rearrangement links TRBV9 to TRBJ2-6; D is possibly TRBD1 or TRBD2 (5 bases each). Trimming took off 2 bases at V and 8 bases at J, with 14 bases between the two ends. Per the germline V gene, CDR1 is SGDLS and CDR2 is YYNGEE. The CDR3 has 15 amino acids. The chain's CDR3 is CASSVGTERTNVLTF. For the CDR3, the DNA is TGTGCCAGCAGCGTGGGGACCGAAAGGACCAACGTCCTGACTTTC.

This clonotype came up a few times. The chain has TRBV7-2 and TRBJ1-2; 8 bases fit TRBD1. The CDR3 contains 15 residues. From germline, CDR1 is SGHTA and CDR2 FQGNSA. V trimming: 0 bases; J trimming: 4 bases; junction bases outside the gene matches: 4. CDR3 sequence reads: CASSLAEGQGYGYTF. In nucleotides, the CDR3 is TGTGCCAGCAGCTTAGCCGAAGGACAGGGCTATGGCTACACCTTC.

The J gene is TRBJ2-7, the V gene TRBV7-9; D remains unclear. Per germline, CDR1 SEHNR and CDR2 FQNEAQ (reference sequence). The ends were cut back, 0 bases at V and 6 bases at J, with 9 bases in the middle. The CDR3 totals 13 residues. The CDR3 protein is CASSLAVTSEQYF. DNA for the CDR3: TGTGCCAGCAGCTTAGCGGTAACTTCCGAGCAGTACTTC.